Detailed here is one T cell receptor beta chain. A few counts support this clonotype. Its antigen is currently not known. One base away there is no much larger clone; base qualities are not given. The data originate from a study of blood T cells in healthy people across ages (dated by TCRdb to about 2015). For the wider study: Template switching captured roughly one uniquely barcoded TCR beta cDNA molecule per two T cells in model experiments. The study measured age-related changes in TCR beta repertoire diversity using deep sequencing normalized with unique cDNA molecular identifiers. Donors were grouped into four age groups: young (average 16 years), middle-aged (about 40), aged (over 55) and long-lived (over 80). To avoid experimental bias, donors of different ages were distributed randomly across sequencing lanes. Two additional independent replicas of 1 million unique cDNA reads from the same blood draw were analyzed for two donors (one aged 18 to 30 and one aged 80 or older). The investigation overall reported the following: A strong correlation was found between observed TCR beta diversity and the percentage of naive T cells measured by flow cytometry. The CMV infection status of donors was not known, potentially confounding age-related changes in expanded clonotypes. Estimates of total diversity based on one million sequenced T cells were regarded as lower bounds and as underestimates. Observed TCR beta diversity per million T cells fell roughly linearly with age, and a significant reduction was already apparent by age about 38. Compared with the aged group, the long-lived group had more naive CD4+ T cells, fewer expanded clones and increased TCR diversity, a pattern suggesting age selection. Since profiling was done on bulk unsorted PBMCs, naive and antigen-experienced compartments could not be conclusively compared.

The library came from 5' RACE. Sequencing instrument: Illumina HiSeq 2500. The second PCR ran for about 7 to 11 cycles and used a J-beta primer mix along with a sample-barcoded 5' primer. A template-switch 5' adaptor carrying 12 random nucleotides introduced a unique molecular identifier onto each TCR beta cDNA molecule. Each sample yielded at least 3 million CDR3-containing paired-end reads. The Mint cDNA synthesis kit, primed by a TRBC-specific oligonucleotide, was used to synthesize first-strand cDNA from all RNA. Following uracil-DNA glycosylase treatment, all cDNA underwent a first 18-cycle PCR with the universal primers M1SS and BC2_uni_R. Turning to the authors' computational methods: Each sample was normalized by randomly selecting 1 million high-quality reads, each carrying a distinct molecular identifier. Reads with shared molecular identifiers were discarded instead of being binned into consensus sequences. MiTCR, run with a Q25 quality threshold and the strictest error-elimination algorithm, handled CDR3 identification, clonotype clustering and error correction. Lower-bound total TCR beta diversity was estimated with a nonparametric unseen species model using Euler transformation. TCRdb passed the public sequencing reads through fastp at Q25 and MiXCR, retaining productive beta sequences. Rows merge per CDR3 protein into single entries with the most common DNA and genes. The authors' filters were not applied to this entry. The sample yields approximately 770,000 distinct CDR3 sequences; roughly 64% were counted once. Over 20% of the sample is held by the ten biggest clonotypes.

Systemically healthy Caucasian individuals from Russia, some 38 in total and aged about 6 to 100 years, were included as donors. Each donor gave 8 to 10 milliliters of peripheral blood, drawn into EDTA-treated Vacutainer tubes. Ficoll-Paque density-gradient centrifugation was used to isolate PBMCs, with at least 6.5 million per sample. Trizol reagent was used to extract total RNA from the PBMCs, yielding at least 5 micrograms per sample. Naive CD45RAhigh/CD27high T cell percentages were measured by flow cytometry on a PBMC aliquot from every donor. This TCR derives from a man aged 30-40 years in good health. Input material: blood.

The CDR3 region has the sequence CSVRDAIYNEQFF. In nucleotides, the sequence is TGCAGCGTCCGGGATGCTATCTACAATGAGCAGTTCTTC. The receptor chain draws on TRBV29-1 and TRBJ2-1; the D region possibly corresponds to TRBD2 (5 bases align). In the germline V gene, CDR1 corresponds to SQVTM and CDR2 to ANQGSEA. The CDR3 measures 13 amino acids from cysteine to phenylalanine. Left in the record is the CDR3 DNA by itself, 39 bases read in frame from the first base. V and J lose 6 bases and 3 bases, and a span of 12 bases separates them.